The sequence of this TCR beta chain was determined in a study of technical replicates of blood from four donors. TCRdb keeps only in-frame clones here, not all; method: immunoSEQ multiplex PCR. The data show 70,000 to 95,000 clones, with around 90% seen just once and approximately 0.4% held by the top ten. Trimming took off 4 bases at V and 3 bases at J, with 16 bases between the two ends. The CDR3 covers 15 residues. The V gene's germline CDR1 is MGHRA and CDR2 YSYEKL. The chain joins TRBV4-1 to TRBJ2-7, with a tentative D call TRBD2 (6 bases). The material sequenced was T cells isolated from PBMCs. The receptor comes from a human donor in good health. Some clones in this sample may be carry-over from other donors' samples. The CDR3 protein is CASSRYMDSGYEQYF. CDR3 coding DNA: TGCGCCAGCAGCCGTTACATGGATAGCGGCTACGAGCAGTACTTC.